What follows are 5 T cell receptor beta chains derived from one specimen sequenced in a study of tumor and adjacent non-tumor tissue in lung cancer. This sample's RNA came from whole unsorted tissue. The normal lung tissue was taken more than 3 cm from the tumor edge. A modified ARM-PCR protocol with three rounds of nested PCR amplified TCRbeta. TCRdb itself ran the multiplex PCR reads through MiXCR, one entry per CDR3 protein. The data hold 75,000 to 95,000 distinct CDR3 sequences, with around 76% observed a single time. The specimen sequenced was distant non-tumor lung tissue. The receptors shown here come from a woman aged 45-65 years with non-small cell lung cancer.

A note on this clonotype: In this CDR3 the conserved last residue, phenylalanine or tryptophan, is missing, so a read error is likely. Because the CDR3's place on the DNA is in doubt, the DNA is left out and the CDR3 is given as listed by TCRdb. This sequence joins TRBV12-3 or TRBV12-4 and TRBJ2-5; the table's D call, TRBD1, was not checked against the DNA. The CDR3 totals 13 residues, both ends included. This chain's CDR3 is CASSLGQGQTQYL.

This clonotype was counted once. This chain links TRBV11-2 with TRBJ2-7; 13 bases align to TRBD2. V gave up 5 bases and J gave up 9 bases; unmatched junction bases: 16. The CDR3 length is 17 residues. The germline V gene encodes CDR1 SGHAT and CDR2 FQNNGV. The CDR3 sequence is CASSPRTSGSASWGQYF. In DNA, the CDR3 is TGTGCCAGCAGCCCCCGGACTAGCGGGAGTGCATCGTGGGGGCAGTACTTC.

Note on this clonotype: The final CDR3 position lacks the conserved phenylalanine or tryptophan, pointing to a likely read error. The V call is TRBV11-2, the J call TRBJ2-7; the match to TRBD1 covers 7 bases. CDR3 length: 15 residues. Germline V lookup: CDR1 SGHAT, CDR2 FQNNGV. Germline trimming cut 5 bases from V and 2 bases from J; bases unmatched to any gene: 9. CDR3 coding DNA: TGTGCCAGCAGCACTGAGACAGGGCGCACCTACGAGCAGTACTCC. It translates to CASSTETGRTYEQYS.

This clonotype was seen ten or more times. This may be a read error, as it is one base from a much larger clone. Because the CDR3 is missing its conserved closing phenylalanine or tryptophan, this is likely a read error. This sequence joins TRBV29-1 and TRBJ1-3, with D possibly being TRBD1 (5 bases). The V gene lost 1 base and the J gene lost 2 bases, with 6 bases spanning the gap. The CDR3 sequence is 13 residues long. CDR1 is SQVTM and CDR2 is ANQGSEA in the germline V gene. The CDR3 nucleotides are TGCAGCGTTGAAGGACAGACTGGAAACACCATATATCTT. This gives the protein CSVEGQTGNTIYL.

As to this clonotype: The final CDR3 position lacks the conserved phenylalanine or tryptophan, pointing to a likely read error. The chain joins TRBV29-1 to TRBJ2-1; TRBD2 matches 11 bases. CDR3 size: 15 residues. Germline V gene data show CDR1 as SQVTM and CDR2 as ANQGSEA. CDR3 sequence reads: CSVEPSGRTYNEQFL. CDR3 in DNA: TGTAGCGTTGAGCCTAGCGGGAGGACCTACAATGAGCAGTTCTTA.